Sequencing of this TCR beta chain was carried out in a study of T cell repertoires in cytomegalovirus infection. Study summary: Recently identified HLA-C-restricted CMV epitopes were used, and well-studied HLA-B-restricted CMV epitopes were used as well. Public TCR beta signature analysis indicated the presence of both CMV infection and matching HLA type. General observations from the study: Cumulated frequencies of public TCR beta families served to identify carriers of CMV plus the relevant HLA. In two of eight donors, the top clonotype was HLA-C-restricted CMV-specific.

A single record per CDR3 protein comes from TCRdb applying MiXCR to the reads. Found here are 300,000 to 400,000 distinct CDR3 sequences, 25% to 30% of them singletons; the top ten hold 15% to 20%. Notes on this clonotype: Its antigen is currently unknown.

This CDR3 has 14 amino acids. V dropped 5 bases and J dropped 0 bases, with 10 bases sitting between them. The input for sequencing was cultured PBMCs, taken from culture after CMV antigen stimulation. J is TRBJ1-2 and V is TRBV12-3 or TRBV12-4; possibly TRBD1 for D (6 bases). The clonotype comes from a human donor in good health (CMV status not recorded). Some clones in this sample may be carry-over from other donors' samples. CDR3 sequence reads: CASSPDSPNYGYTF. CDR3 in DNA: TGTGCCAGCAGTCCGGACAGTCCTAACTATGGCTACACCTTC.